The 8 T cell receptor beta chains below come from one sample, sequenced in a study of shared clonotypes between healthy human individuals. TCRdb's table, derived via immunoSEQ multiplex PCR, lists solely in-frame clones and lacks some. The sample consists of around 2.5 million clones, over 85% of them appearing once. The sequencing input was naive CD4+ T cells from PBMCs. Subset described: CD45RA+ positively selected. The receptor set was obtained from a man younger than 35 in good health. Some clones in this sample may be carry-over from other donors' samples.

The V gene is TRBV28, the J gene TRBJ2-7; D uncertain. Germline assignment: CDR1 MDHEN and CDR2 SYDVKM. The CDR3 loop spans 14 amino acids. Between the trimmed V and J ends, which lost 3 bases and 2 bases, there was a span of 11 bases. The CDR3 DNA sequence: TGTGCCAGCAGTTTCGGTGGACGGACCTACGAGCAGTACTTC. Its translation: CASSFGGRTYEQYF. Looking up the rest from reference TRBV28 and TRBJ2-7 gives the full variable domain: DVKVTQSSRYLVKRTGEKVFLECVQDMDHENMFWYRQDPGLGLRLIYFSYDVKMKEKGDIPEGYSVSREKKERFSLILESASTNQTSMYLCASSFGGRTYEQYFGPGTRLTVT.

The V call is TRBV7-8, the J call TRBJ1-1, with D perhaps TRBD1 (5 bases). CDR3 size: 17 residues. V lost 4 bases and J 0 bases, leaving 18 bases between the germline ends. Per the germline V gene, CDR1 is SGHVS and CDR2 is FQNEAQ. This CDR3 reads CASSSLYLGRMNTEAFF. CDR3 DNA sequence: TGTGCCAGCAGCTCCCTTTACTTGGGACGGATGAACACTGAAGCTTTCTTT.

The chain joins TRBV6-6 to TRBJ2-7; the D gene could be TRBD1 or TRBD2 (5 bases each). Germline V gene sequence: CDR1 MNHNY, CDR2 SVGAGI (reference sequence). The length of the CDR3 is 15 residues. Trimming cost V 6 bases and J 7 bases, with 22 bases left between them. CDR3 protein: CASRGLGTEYLEQYF. The DNA of the CDR3 is TGTGCCAGCAGAGGGCTTGGGACGGAGTATTTAGAGCAGTACTTC.

The V and J genes are TRBV5-1 and TRBJ1-1; the D gene is possibly TRBD1 (5 bases). Germline V gene sequence: CDR1 SGHRS, CDR2 YFSETQ. The CDR3 has 14 residues. V was pared by 0 bases and J by 7 bases, with 13 bases between. The CDR3 region has the DNA TGCGCCAGCAGCTTGGATTCCCAGGGTTTTGAAGCTTTCTTT. This codes for CASSLDSQGFEAFF.

Concerning this clone: The sample has other DNA sequences that encode this CDR3 too. This chain links TRBV28 with TRBJ2-3; no clear D. This CDR3 comprises 11 residues. Germline CDR1 and CDR2: MDHEN and SYDVKM. The germline V and J ends were trimmed by 3 bases and 6 bases, with 4 bases remaining between them. The CDR3 protein is CASSFSDTQYF. The CDR3 bases are TGTGCCAGCAGTTTTAGCGATACGCAGTATTTT.

The gene calls are TRBV5-4 and TRBJ2-3; no definite D call. CDR1 is SGHNT, CDR2 YYREEE, per germline (reference sequence). The V end lost 7 bases, the J end lost 2 bases, and 14 bases lay between the germline ends. The CDR3 is 14 residues long. Here the CDR3 DNA reads TGTGCCAGCGGCGGAAATCCTCCCACAGATACGCAGTATTTT. Amino acid sequence: CASGGNPPTDTQYF.

The rearrangement joins TRBV7-2 to TRBJ2-7; D gene uncertain. V gave up 4 bases and J gave up 2 bases, with 12 bases separating them. Per germline, CDR1 SGHTA and CDR2 FQGNSA. This CDR3 contains 14 residues. CDR3 in amino acids: CASSSPAATYEQYF. The CDR3, as DNA: TGTGCCAGCAGCTCCCCCGCAGCGACCTACGAGCAGTACTTC.

This clone was found a few times. The gene calls are TRBV12-5 and TRBJ1-2, with 8 bases matching TRBD1. The CDR3 spans 14 residues. J gave up 6 bases and V 4 bases, and 7 bases lay outside the gene matches. From germline, CDR1 is LGHNT and CDR2 FRNRAP. Written as DNA, the CDR3 is TGTGCTAGTGGTTCCCAGGGGGCCACTGATGGCTACACCTTC. Translated: CASGSQGATDGYTF.